These 17 T cell receptor beta chains were all obtained from the same sample, sequenced in a study of shared clonotypes between healthy human individuals. The repertoire was sequenced with immunoSEQ multiplex PCR; TCRdb's copy has only in-frame clones and lacks some. The table lists 2.5 million or so clones, approximately 92% of them singletons, with about 0.13% in the top ten. The specimen was naive CD4+ T cells sorted from blood. Subset described: CD45RA+ positively selected. The source of these receptors is a young man in good health.

V is TRBV6-5 and J is TRBJ2-1; 8 bases agree with TRBD2. CDR1 and CDR2 from the germline V gene are MNHEY and SVGAGI. The ends lost 0 bases at V and 6 bases at J; junction bases unmatched: 7. CDR3 length: 16 amino acids. CDR3 loop: CASSYSTGLGSNEQFF. For the CDR3, the DNA is TGTGCCAGCAGTTACTCGACGGGACTAGGGAGCAATGAGCAGTTCTTC.

This clone showed up just a few times. This sample also contains other DNA sequences that code for the same CDR3. V gene TRBV19 combines with J gene TRBJ2-2; TRBD1 aligns across 10 bases. The V gene's germline CDR1 is LNHDA and CDR2 SQIVND (reference sequence). CDR3 length: 14 amino acids. V shed 6 bases and J 5 bases; nucleotides not matched to a gene: 3. CDR3 protein: CASRRTGGTGELFF. The CDR3 DNA follows: TGTGCCAGTAGGAGGACAGGGGGAACCGGGGAGCTGTTTTTT.

A note on this clone: Other DNA sequences in the same sample also yield this CDR3. This sequence joins TRBV5-4 and TRBJ1-6; D ambiguous. This CDR3 region has 15 residues. The germline V and J ends were trimmed by 1 base and 5 bases, with 10 bases remaining between them. CDR1 and CDR2 from the germline V gene are SGHNT and YYREEE (reference sequence). CDR3 bases: TGTGCCAGCAGCTTGAGAACGGGTAATAATTCACCCCTCCACTTT. This sequence encodes CASSLRTGNNSPLHF.

The chain has TRBV20-1 and TRBJ2-1; D unresolved. This CDR3 is built from 11 residues. V was trimmed by 2 bases and J by 8 bases, leaving 7 bases between them. Germline CDR1 DFQATT, CDR2 SNEGSKA (reference sequence). CDR3: CSARPRDEQFF. CDR3 nucleotide sequence: TGCAGTGCTAGACCAAGGGATGAGCAGTTCTTC.

The chain couples TRBV28 to TRBJ2-7; 8 bases match TRBD2. V was pared by 6 bases and J by 5 bases, with 6 bases of the junction left unmatched. Germline V gene lookup returns CDR1 MDHEN and CDR2 SYDVKM. The CDR3 contains 13 residues. The CDR3 sequence is CASRGSGTHEQYF. Here the CDR3 DNA reads TGTGCCAGCAGGGGTAGCGGGACCCACGAGCAGTACTTC.

This chain joins TRBV6-1 and TRBJ1-4; the D gene is possibly TRBD1 (6 bases). Germline CDR1 reads MNHNS; CDR2 reads SASEGT. Trimming took off 6 bases at V and 4 bases at J, with 12 bases between the two ends. CDR3 size: 14 residues. The CDR3 protein is CASRSGQLNEKLFF. The CDR3, as DNA: TGTGCCAGCAGGTCCGGACAGCTTAATGAAAAACTGTTTTTT.

The J gene is TRBJ1-2, the V gene TRBV9; unclear D gene. This CDR3 is 13 amino acids long. Trimming left V 3 bases short and J 4 bases short, with 10 bases between. The germline V gene encodes CDR1 SGDLS and CDR2 YYNGEE. The CDR3 loop reads CASSDGSSYGYTF. CDR3 nucleotide sequence: TGTGCCAGCAGCGATGGTTCCAGCTATGGCTACACCTTC.

On this clone: The identical CDR3 is also encoded by other nucleotide sequences in the sample. The chain combines TRBV10-2 with TRBJ2-3, with 7 bases lining up with TRBD2. The V and J ends lost 6 bases and 1 base, in that order; junction bases with no gene match: 4. Germline CDR1 and CDR2: WSHSY and SAAADI. The CDR3 extends over 14 amino acids. In DNA form, the CDR3 reads TGCGCCAGCAGCGTGAGCGGGGGCACAGATACGCAGTATTTT. Amino acid sequence: CASSVSGGTDTQYF.

Regarding this clone: In the same sample, other DNA sequences code for this CDR3. This chain connects TRBV28 to TRBJ1-2, with a possible D match to TRBD1 (5 bases). The CDR3 is 15 residues long. In germline, CDR1 is MDHEN, CDR2 SYDVKM. V lost 5 bases and J lost 4, with 17 bases in between. CDR3 amino acids: CASSLGGAGGYGYTF. DNA of the CDR3: TGTGCCAGCAGTCTGGGAGGGGCGGGTGGCTATGGCTACACCTTC.

The chain has TRBV15 and TRBJ2-7; no definite D call. The CDR3 sequence is 17 residues long. Germline CDR1 LNHNV, CDR2 YYDKDF (reference sequence). V lost 0 bases and J lost 0, with 15 bases in between. CDR3 sequence reads: CATSRDRRRATSYEQYF. For the CDR3, the DNA is TGTGCCACCAGCAGAGATCGACGGCGCGCAACCTCCTACGAGCAGTACTTC.

The chain couples TRBV6-6 to TRBJ1-1, with D hard to call. This CDR3 contains 13 residues. The V and J ends lost 7 bases and 4 bases respectively, with 13 bases between them. The germline V gene encodes CDR1 MNHNY and CDR2 SVGAGI (reference sequence). The CDR3 loop reads CASIEQSPTEAFF. CDR3 sequence (DNA): TGTGCCAGCATTGAACAGAGTCCCACTGAAGCTTTCTTT.

The chain has TRBV5-8 and TRBJ1-4; weak D call: TRBD1 (6 bases). Germline V lookup: CDR1 SGHTS, CDR2 YDEGEE. This CDR3 spans 15 amino acids. The ends were cut back, 0 bases at V and 7 bases at J, with 13 bases in the middle. The DNA of the CDR3 is TGTGCCAGCAGCTTGGGACAGGTGGGGGGTGAAAAACTGTTTTTT. This translates into CASSLGQVGGEKLFF.

Of note for this clone: Other DNA sequences in the sample encode the same CDR3. V is TRBV5-1 and J is TRBJ2-5; 7 bases fit TRBD2. The J segment lost 2 bases and the V segment lost 0 bases, leaving 4 bases of the junction unmatched. This CDR3 is 15 amino acids long. Germline V lookup: CDR1 SGHRS, CDR2 YFSETQ. The CDR3 loop reads CASSLAVGGQETQYF. The CDR3 region has the DNA TGCGCCAGCAGCTTGGCTGTGGGGGGGCAAGAGACCCAGTACTTC.

V is TRBV18 and J is TRBJ2-7; TRBD2 aligns across 9 bases. CDR1 and CDR2 (germline): KGHSH, LQKENI. The J segment lost 5 bases and the V segment lost 2 bases, leaving 7 bases of the junction unmatched. The CDR3 is 15 amino acids. Written as DNA, the CDR3 is TGTGCCAGCTCACCAATTGTAGCGGGAGACCACGAGCAGTACTTC. Protein: CASSPIVAGDHEQYF.

The rearrangement links TRBV6-6 to TRBJ1-4, with TRBD1 as a possible D gene (6 bases). V gave up 0 bases and J gave up 3 bases, with 8 bases separating them. The CDR3 length is 15 residues. Germline CDR1 is MNHNY and CDR2 is SVGAGI (reference sequence). The CDR3 region is CASSYSRGPNEKLFF. As DNA, the CDR3 is TGTGCCAGCAGTTACTCCAGGGGACCTAATGAAAAACTGTTTTTT.

This chain uses TRBV7-9 with TRBJ1-6; TRBD1 might be the D (5 bases). The CDR3 has 14 amino acids. Germline V gene lookup returns CDR1 SEHNR and CDR2 FQNEAQ (reference sequence). Trimming pared 2 bases from V and 6 bases from J, leaving 8 bases between. CDR3 coding DNA: TGTGCCAGCAGCTTAACGACAGTTAATTCACCCCTCCACTTT. This encodes CASSLTTVNSPLHF.

V and J are TRBV18 and TRBJ1-3; D is unclear. Germline-derived CDR1 and CDR2 are KGHSH and LQKENI. Trimming took off 10 bases at V and 3 bases at J, with 13 bases between the two ends. The CDR3 has 13 amino acids. The CDR3 bases are TGTGCCACCACAACCCTGGGTGGAAACACCATATATTTT. The encoded protein is CATTTLGGNTIYF.